The T cell receptor (beta chain) described here comes from a study of T-cell memory formation after mild COVID-19. cDNA libraries for TCR alpha and TCR beta, carrying sample barcodes and UMIs, came from 5'RACE with constant-segment primers. MiXCR, applied by TCRdb to the 5' RACE reads, yields one record per CDR3 protein. The data hold fewer than 15,000 distinct CDR3 sequences, with over 20% observed a single time. This clonotype was detected many times. V was shortened by 0 bases and J by 1 base, with 8 bases between the two germline ends. The CDR3 runs 15 residues. Germline-derived CDR1 and CDR2 are SGHTA and FQGNSA.

Sequenced input: PBMCs or a T cell subset sorted from them (not recorded which). The TCR comes from a man younger than 35 who had mild COVID-19 (a few samples of this study predate the infection). Cell type and time point are not known. The V and J genes are TRBV7-2 and TRBJ2-3; D unresolved. The CDR3 is CASSLAVVGTDTQYF. In DNA form, the CDR3 reads TGTGCCAGCAGCTTAGCAGTCGTGGGCACAGATACGCAGTATTTT.